This T cell receptor (beta chain) appears in the sequencing data of a study of CD8 T cells in ankylosing spondylitis. The table lists this clonotype with many counts. Its cognate antigen is unknown. TCRdb recomputed calls from the 5' RACE reads with MiXCR, one row per CDR3 protein. The sample records 500,000 to 650,000 distinct CDR3 sequences, under 5.5% being singletons. Germline V gene data show CDR1 as MRHNA and CDR2 as SNTAGT. V dropped 6 bases and J dropped 5; count of bases not matched to a gene: 4. There are 13 residues in the CDR3. The study, taken as a whole, reports: From matched ankylosing spondylitis synovial fluid, disease-linked clones were reportedly recovered at significantly enriched levels. Disease-associated clones were CD8+ and fairly uncommon in peripheral blood. What seemed typical of ankylosing spondylitis blood was a TCR beta motif built from 8 or 9 highly homologous variants. In the blood and synovial fluid of reactive arthritis, some motif variants had been previously reported.

J is TRBJ2-3 and V is TRBV6-4, with TRBD1 identical over 8 bases. The receptor was isolated from a male donor with ankylosing spondylitis. Specimen: blood, either unsorted or a sorted T cell fraction (not recorded which). The CDR3 spells CASSRGQRDTQYF. The DNA for the CDR3 is TGTGCCAGCAGCAGGGGGCAACGAGATACGCAGTATTTT.